The sequence of this TCR beta chain was determined in a study of beta chain features in type 1 diabetes. Findings and caveats of the study: Within each of all four CD4+ subsets, Type 1 diabetes patients had TCRB CDR3s that were moderately but significantly shorter. Insertion counts at VDJ junctions were lower in type 1 diabetes patients, who also showed more deletions there.

This clone was observed a few times. The antigen is undetermined. J gave up 0 bases and V 0 bases, and 3 bases lay outside the gene matches. The CDR3 sequence is 15 residues long. Germline assignment: CDR1 SGHNT and CDR2 YYREEE (reference sequence). The authors reverse transcribed all of the isolated RNA, so sequencing captured expressed TCRB transcripts. Data came from immunoSEQ multiplex PCR; TCRdb stores just in-frame clones and leaves some out. The sample includes roughly 290,000 clones, over 14% of them seen just once. The genes are TRBV5-4 and TRBJ2-7; 7 bases are shared with TRBD2. The sequencing sample was made of naive CD4+ T cells from blood. The clonotype originates from a man younger than 30 with type 1 diabetes. Here the CDR3 DNA reads TGTGCCAGCAGCTTGGCTGGCGGGGGCTCCTACGAGCAGTACTTC. Protein product: CASSLAGGGSYEQYF.